A selection of T cell receptor beta chains follows, all from one sample in a study of neurological immune-mediated disorders. TCRdb used MiXCR to reprocess the 5' RACE reads, holding one entry per CDR3 protein. This table holds about 18,000 distinct CDR3 sequences, around 10% found once. The sequenced sample consisted of CD8+ T cells from blood. The receptors come from a woman aged 45 to 65 in good health. Each CDR3 is given with its conserved first and last residue. Fields, in order: V gene, D gene, J gene, clone size, CDR3 DNA, CDR3 protein. The D gene is left open where the match is weak. Clone size is stated in some rows and not others, as once, few, many or a class when expanded.

TRBV7-2	-	TRBJ1-2	-	TGTGCCAGCAGCTTAAGGTATGGCTACAGCTTC	CASSLRYGYSF
TRBV12-5	TRBD2	TRBJ2-7	many	TGTGCTAGTGGAGTCCCGGGGGGGGGGGCGTACTTC	CASGVPGGGAYF
TRBV10-3	-	TRBJ1-1	-	TGTGCCATCCAGGGGAACACTGAAGCTTTCTTT	CAIQGNTEAFF
TRBV7-3	-	TRBJ2-7	many	TGTGCCAGCAGCTTAACCCCGACAGATTACTACGAGCAGTACTTC	CASSLTPTDYYEQYF
TRBV7-9	TRBD1	TRBJ1-2	many	TGTGCCAGCAGCTCCCCCTCGGGACAGGACTATGGCTACACCTTC	CASSSPSGQDYGYTF
TRBV7-6	-	TRBJ2-7	many	TGTGCCAGCAGCCTCGGGTATGAGGGGCGCGAGCAGTACTTC	CASSLGYEGREQYF
TRBV20-1	-	TRBJ2-7	many	TGCAGTGCTAGGAGGGACACCTCCTACGAGCAGTACTTC	CSARRDTSYEQYF
TRBV6-6	-	TRBJ2-7	many	TGTGCCAGCAGTTACAACGTAGGGGGGGACTACGAGCAGTACTTC	CASSYNVGGDYEQYF
TRBV25-1	TRBD1	TRBJ1-1	many	TGTGCCAGCAGTGTTTGGACAGGGACGAACACTGAAGCTTTCTTT	CASSVWTGTNTEAFF
TRBV20-1	TRBD1	TRBJ2-2	many	TGCAGTGCTCCGGACAGGGACACCGGGGAGCTGTTTTTT	CSAPDRDTGELFF
TRBV5-6	TRBD1	TRBJ2-1	many	TGTGCCAGCAAAATCGACGGGACAGGGGTCGGTGAGCAGTTCTTC	CASKIDGTGVGEQFF
TRBV6-6	-	TRBJ2-7	many	TGTGCCAGCAGCCCACGACCTGCCTACGAGCAGTACTTC	CASSPRPAYEQYF
TRBV4-2	TRBD1	TRBJ2-1	few	TGTGCCAGCAGCCCACTCCCGGGACAGGGGGCCGTTGAGCAGTTCTTC	CASSPLPGQGAVEQFF
TRBV6-1	TRBD2	TRBJ2-7	-	TGTGCCAGCAACTCACTAGCGGGGGGAACCTACGAGCAGTACTTC	CASNSLAGGTYEQYF
TRBV7-8	TRBD2	TRBJ2-3	many	TGTGCCAGCAGCGCCCGGACTAGCGGGGGGCCGGATACGCAGTATTTT	CASSARTSGGPDTQYF
TRBV12-3/TRBV12-4	TRBD2	TRBJ2-1	many	TGTGCCAGCAGGACCATGGGACTAGCGTTGAATGAGCAGTTCTTC	CASRTMGLALNEQFF
TRBV5-1	TRBD1	TRBJ2-3	many	TGCGCCAGCAGTGAACAGGGGGTAGTAGATACGCAGTATTTT	CASSEQGVVDTQYF
TRBV6-4	-	TRBJ1-5	many	TGTGCCAGCAAGAGGACAGAGCTCAATCAGCCCCAGCATTTT	CASKRTELNQPQHF
TRBV7-8	-	TRBJ1-3	medium-sized	TGTGCCAGCAGTCGTGACAGCACTGGAAACACCATATATTTT	CASSRDSTGNTIYF
TRBV27	-	TRBJ1-5	many	TGTGCCAGCAGAGGAATTAGCAATCAGCCCCAGCATTTT	CASRGISNQPQHF
TRBV5-1	TRBD1	TRBJ2-1	many	TGCGCCAGCAGCTTGGTTGACAGGGTCTACAATGAGCAGTTCTTC	CASSLVDRVYNEQFF
TRBV9	-	TRBJ2-2	many	TGTGCCAGCACCCCTAGCGTTTCCGGGGAGCTGTTTTTT	CASTPSVSGELFF
TRBV12-3/TRBV12-4	-	TRBJ2-1	many	TGTGCCAGCAGTTATACGGACTCAAATGAGCAGTTCTTC	CASSYTDSNEQFF
TRBV14	-	TRBJ2-2	-	TGTGCCAGCAGCCACTCCGCATCGGGGGAGCTGTTTTTT	CASSHSASGELFF
TRBV29-1	-	TRBJ1-1	-	TGCAGCGTGTGGCGGGGCCCGGCGACTGAAGCTTTCTTT	CSVWRGPATEAFF
TRBV4-3	-	TRBJ1-1	-	TGCGCCAGCAGCCAAGTGGGCTACACGAACACTGAAGCTTTCTTT	CASSQVGYTNTEAFF
TRBV20-1	-	TRBJ2-7	-	TGCAGTGCGGTAGGAGGAGACTACAAGCAGTACTTC	CSAVGGDYKQYF
TRBV20-1	-	TRBJ2-1	many	TGCAGCCTGACCGGTTACAATGAGCAGTTCTTC	CSLTGYNEQFF
TRBV28	-	TRBJ1-5	-	TGTGCCACCAAAGGGGGGGTCGTTGAGCCCCAGCATTTT	CATKGGVVEPQHF
TRBV4-3	-	TRBJ2-2	many	TGCGCCAGCAGCCAAGACCCAGGGGTGGGCACCGGGGAGCTGTTTTTT	CASSQDPGVGTGELFF
TRBV7-9	TRBD2	TRBJ2-3	many	TGTGCCAGCAGCTTGACTAGCGGCTTCACAGATACGCAGTATTTT	CASSLTSGFTDTQYF
TRBV29-1	-	TRBJ2-1	many	TGCAGCGTTAACTCCTACAATGAGCAGTTCTTC	CSVNSYNEQFF
TRBV29-1	-	TRBJ2-7	many	TGCAGCGTCTTAACGACGGCCAGCTCCTACGAGCAGTACTTC	CSVLTTASSYEQYF
TRBV28	-	TRBJ1-4	many	TGTGCCAGCAGGCGGAGGACAGTCGATGAAAAACTGTTTTTT	CASRRRTVDEKLFF
TRBV20-1	TRBD2	TRBJ2-1	many	TGCAGTGCTAGTCTTTCCTTAGCGGGAGTCTACAATGAGCAGTTCTTC	CSASLSLAGVYNEQFF
TRBV20-1	-	TRBJ2-4	many	TGCAGTGCTAGAGATACAGGGCCTATTCAGTACTTC	CSARDTGPIQYF
TRBV7-9	TRBD1	TRBJ2-3	many	TGTGCCAGCAGCCCAAGACAGGGAACCACAGATACGCAGTATTTT	CASSPRQGTTDTQYF
TRBV12-3/TRBV12-4	-	TRBJ2-7	many	TGTGCCAGCAGTTCCCCACATGATCTCGCGCAGTACTTC	CASSSPHDLAQYF
TRBV14	-	TRBJ1-1	many	TGTGCCAGCGGGGACACTGAAGCTTTCTTT	CASGDTEAFF
TRBV28	TRBD1	TRBJ2-7	many	TGTGCCAGCAGTCCGGGACAGACCTCCTACGAGCAGTACTTC	CASSPGQTSYEQYF
TRBV7-9	-	TRBJ1-4	many	TGTGCCAGCAGCTTAGGCGATGTCTATGGGGATGAAAAACTGTTTTTT	CASSLGDVYGDEKLFF
TRBV7-2	-	TRBJ2-2	many	TGTGCCAGCAGCTCCGGACCTTACACCGGGGAGCTGTTTTTT	CASSSGPYTGELFF
TRBV20-1	-	TRBJ2-7	many	TGCAGTGCATGGCCGGGCTCCTACGAGCAGTACTTC	CSAWPGSYEQYF
TRBV19	-	TRBJ1-2	many	TGTGCCAGTAGTATCGGGCAGGGGACCTATGGCTACACCTTC	CASSIGQGTYGYTF
TRBV15	-	TRBJ1-1	many	TGTGCCACCAGCAGACAGACGAACACTGAAGCTTTCTTT	CATSRQTNTEAFF
TRBV20-1	TRBD2	TRBJ2-7	many	TGCAGTGCAATCGATAGCGGGAGGACCTTCTACGAGCAGTACTTC	CSAIDSGRTFYEQYF
TRBV27	TRBD2	TRBJ2-1	many	TGTGCCACCAAACTCGTAGCGGGGAATTCGTACAATGAGCAGTTCTTC	CATKLVAGNSYNEQFF